This T cell receptor (beta chain) was sequenced for a study of early T cells in non-severe SARS-CoV-2 infection. Study-wide background: Sequencing used unsorted whole-blood bulk RNA, so chains lack pairing.

V gave up 2 bases and J gave up 6 bases, with 13 bases separating them. Germline V gene sequence: CDR1 WSHSY, CDR2 SAAADI. The CDR3 is 14 residues long. Overall study findings and caveats: Anti-spike CD8 responses were favored by VDJdb matching, which missed private and CD4 specificities.

Unique molecular identifiers were added to individual cDNA molecules. A single record per CDR3 protein comes from TCRdb applying MiXCR to the 5' RACE reads. The sample carries 60,000 to 90,000 distinct CDR3 sequences, over 9% recorded once. As to this clonotype: The antigen is not known.

This sequence was found in an adult who was a healthcare worker with PCR-confirmed SARS-CoV-2 infection or an uninfected control (not recorded which). Sequencing was performed on whole blood. This chain joins TRBV10-2 and TRBJ1-2, with a possible D match to TRBD1 (6 bases). CDR3 protein: CASSETGTHDGYTF. The CDR3 nucleotides are TGCGCCAGCAGTGAGACCGGGACACATGATGGCTACACCTTC.